This T cell receptor (beta chain) is drawn from a study of T cells in localized non-small cell lung cancer. Study-level findings and limits: There was higher T cell clonality in uninvolved adjacent lung than in tumor, and it was highest there. Analysis by sequencing included only one tumor region, so heterogeneity remains possible. Longer overall survival associated with higher blood T cell density; shorter survival with higher adjacent-lung clonality.

Measured with immunoSEQ multiplex PCR; TCRdb has only the in-frame clones, and not every one. The sample has 6,000 to 10,000 clones; 90% to 95% are singletons. Details on this clone: Its antigen is still unknown.

The receptor's source is a woman between 35 and 75 years old with stage I lung adenocarcinoma. Specimen: peripheral blood, collected before any cancer treatment.

The CDR3 sequence is CASSLVRDRVKQYF. The CDR3 region has the DNA TGTGCCAGCAGCTTAGTCAGGGACAGGGTAAAGCAGTACTTC. This sequence joins TRBV7-2 and TRBJ2-7; 9 bases align to TRBD1. Germline V gene sequence: CDR1 SGHTA, CDR2 FQGNSA. The CDR3 loop spans 14 amino acids. Trimming removed 1 base from V and 8 bases from J; junction bases left unmatched: 6.